This T cell receptor (beta chain) stems from a study of human T cells and chemical hapten exposure. Study results and caveats: High-frequency TCRs, those above 1 in 1000, stayed the same after DPC sensitization. Expanded TCR counts at PT1 went up together with patch test score, a positive correlation.

Time point: patch test 1, 2 weeks after DPC sensitization. As to treatment: therapeutic diphenylcyclopropenone sensitization with weekly scalp DPC. Germline V CDR1 and CDR2: SGHRS, YFSETQ. This CDR3 spans 13 amino acids. Trimming removed 6 bases from V and 2 bases from J, with 12 bases in between. To note about this clonotype: What it recognizes is unknown.

The library tagged individual cDNA molecules with unique molecular identifiers. TCRdb analysed the RACE reads with MiXCR anew, one entry per CDR3 protein. There are approximately 80,000 distinct CDR3 sequences in the sample; approximately 8% occur only once, and less than 2% lies in the top ten. The chain joins TRBV5-1 to TRBJ2-7; D is perhaps TRBD1 or TRBD2 (6 bases each). The specimen was whole blood, collected in connection with sensitization to the hapten diphenylcyclopropenone (DPC). The clonotype was recovered from a woman aged 30 to 39 with alopecia areata. Some clones in this sample may be carry-over from other donors' samples. The CDR3 coding sequence is TGCGCCAGCAACCCTGGGGGGCCCTACGAGCAGTACTTC. This gives the protein CASNPGGPYEQYF.